This T cell receptor beta chain stems from a study of beta chain features in type 1 diabetes. Study-wide results and caveats: All four CD4+ subsets from Type 1 diabetes patients carried moderately but significantly shorter TCRB CDR3s. The naive, central memory and Treg TCRB repertoires looked more alike in patients than they did in healthy donors.

Concerning this clone: What it binds is unknown.

All of the isolated RNA was reverse transcribed, so expressed TCRB transcripts were sequenced. For naive, central memory and regulatory T cell samples, reads averaged roughly 3.6 million. Assay used: immunoSEQ multiplex PCR; TCRdb lists only in-frame clones, some missing. There are a few hundred thousand clones in the sample; around 10% occur only once, and roughly 0.6% lies in the top ten. V dropped 3 bases and J dropped 7; count of bases not matched to a gene: 5. Germline V gene lookup returns CDR1 SEHNR and CDR2 FQNEAQ (reference sequence). CDR3 size: 13 residues. In all sorted populations, purity surpassed 95%.

The chain combines TRBV7-9 with TRBJ1-2; 7 bases line up with TRBD1. The sequencing sample was made of central memory CD4+ T cells from blood. The TCR originated in a man younger than 40 with type 1 diabetes. DNA for the CDR3: TGTGCCAGCAGCTTGGACAGGCCATCTGGCTACACCTTC. Amino acid sequence: CASSLDRPSGYTF.